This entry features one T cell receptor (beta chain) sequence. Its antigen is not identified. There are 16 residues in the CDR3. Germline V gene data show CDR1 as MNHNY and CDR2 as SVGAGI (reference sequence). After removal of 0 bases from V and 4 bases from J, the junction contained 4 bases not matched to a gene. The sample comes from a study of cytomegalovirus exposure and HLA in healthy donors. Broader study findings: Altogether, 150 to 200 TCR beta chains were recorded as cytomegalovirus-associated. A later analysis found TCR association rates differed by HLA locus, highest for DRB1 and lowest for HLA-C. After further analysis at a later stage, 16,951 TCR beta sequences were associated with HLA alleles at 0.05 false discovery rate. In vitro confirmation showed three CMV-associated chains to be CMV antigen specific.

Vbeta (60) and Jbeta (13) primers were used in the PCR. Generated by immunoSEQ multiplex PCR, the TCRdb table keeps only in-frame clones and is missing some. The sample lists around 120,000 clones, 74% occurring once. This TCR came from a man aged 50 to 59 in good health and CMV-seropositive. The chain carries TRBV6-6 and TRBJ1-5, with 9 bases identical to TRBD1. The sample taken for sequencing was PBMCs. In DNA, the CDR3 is TGTGCCAGCAGTTACTCACCCGGGACAGGGAATCAGCCCCAGCATTTT. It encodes CASSYSPGTGNQPQHF.